This T cell receptor (beta chain) stems from a study of cytotoxic CD8 clonotypes in ibrutinib-treated CLL. Study overall: Response samples were taken after a median of approximately 11 months on treatment, range 6 to 36. Study-level points and caveats: While tracking circulating CD8+ T-cell counts, baseline clonality exceeded that of age-matched healthy donors.

As to this clone: The antigen is unknown.

PBMCs were cryopreserved, and 1.5 to 2 micrograms of genomic DNA from them went into TCR beta libraries. CDR1 MNHNS and CDR2 SASEGT come from the germline V gene. The CDR3 covers 14 residues. V was shortened by 7 bases and J by 11 bases, with 23 bases between the two germline ends. Sequencing was performed with immunoSEQ multiplex PCR; in TCRdb, only in-frame clones are kept and a portion is missing. Among some 17,000 clones listed, 70% to 90% were seen once. The chain combines TRBV6-1 with TRBJ1-2, with D unresolved. The sequence was collected from a human donor with chronic lymphocytic leukemia. This specimen consisted of PBMCs, obtained before ibrutinib treatment. The DNA of the CDR3 is TGTGCCAGCACCTTGACACCTCCAACTATGAGTTACACCTTC. It is translated as CASTLTPPTMSYTF.